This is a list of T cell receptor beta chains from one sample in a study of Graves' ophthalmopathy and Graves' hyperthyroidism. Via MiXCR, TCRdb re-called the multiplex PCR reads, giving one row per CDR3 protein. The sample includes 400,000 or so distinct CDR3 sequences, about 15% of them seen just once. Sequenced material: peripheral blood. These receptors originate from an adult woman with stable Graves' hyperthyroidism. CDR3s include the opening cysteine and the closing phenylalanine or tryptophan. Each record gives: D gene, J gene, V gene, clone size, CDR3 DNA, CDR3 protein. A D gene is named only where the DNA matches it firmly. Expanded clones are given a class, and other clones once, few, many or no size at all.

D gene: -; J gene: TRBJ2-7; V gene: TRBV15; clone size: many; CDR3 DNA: TGTGCCACCAGCAGCGGACCACAGGGAATGGCCTACGAGCAGTACTTC; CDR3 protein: CATSSGPQGMAYEQYF
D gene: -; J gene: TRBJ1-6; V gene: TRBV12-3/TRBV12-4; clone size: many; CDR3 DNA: TGTGCCAGCAGTTTAAGTCTGGGAAATAATTCACCCCTCCACTTT; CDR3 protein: CASSLSLGNNSPLHF
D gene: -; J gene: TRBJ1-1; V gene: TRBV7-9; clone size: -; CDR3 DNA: TGTGCCAGCAGCTTTGGGTGGAGAATGAACACTGAAGCTTTCTTT; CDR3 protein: CASSFGWRMNTEAFF
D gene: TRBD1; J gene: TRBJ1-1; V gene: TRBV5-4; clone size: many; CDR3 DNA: TGTGCCAGCAGCCCCAGGACAGGGGGTGAAGCTTTCTTT; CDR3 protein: CASSPRTGGEAFF
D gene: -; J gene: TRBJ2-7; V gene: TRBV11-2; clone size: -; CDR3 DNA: TGTGCCAGCAGCTTAGACGGGCGGCAGGGCCACTCCTACGAGCAGTACTTC; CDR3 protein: CASSLDGRQGHSYEQYF
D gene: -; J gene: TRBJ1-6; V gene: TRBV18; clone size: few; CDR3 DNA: TGTGCCAGCTCCCCTACAGGCCAGGGGCTTAATTCACCCCTCCACTTT; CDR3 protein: CASSPTGQGLNSPLHF
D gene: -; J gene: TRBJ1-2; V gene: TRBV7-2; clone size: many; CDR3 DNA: TGTGCCAGCAGCTTAGGCAGAAGATATGGCTACACCTTC; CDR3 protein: CASSLGRRYGYTF
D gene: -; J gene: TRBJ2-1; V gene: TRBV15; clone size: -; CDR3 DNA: TGTGCCACCAGCTCCCGGTCCGGACATTACAATGAGCAGTTCTTC; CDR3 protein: CATSSRSGHYNEQFF
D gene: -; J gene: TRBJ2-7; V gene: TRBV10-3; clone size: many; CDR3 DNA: TGTGCCATCAGATCACAGGGTGATAGTTCCTACGAGCAGTACTTC; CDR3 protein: CAIRSQGDSSYEQYF
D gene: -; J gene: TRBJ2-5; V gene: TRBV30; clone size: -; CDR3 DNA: TGTGCCTGGAGTCGGAGGGGCCTCTCACAAGAGACCCAGTACTTC; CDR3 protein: CAWSRRGLSQETQYF
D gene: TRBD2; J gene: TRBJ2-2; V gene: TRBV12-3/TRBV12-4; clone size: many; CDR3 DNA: TGTGCCAGCAGTTTATCCCCTAGCGGGAGAATCGGGGAGCTGTTTTTT; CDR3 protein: CASSLSPSGRIGELFF
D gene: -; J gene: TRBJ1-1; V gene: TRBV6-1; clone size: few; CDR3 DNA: TGTGCCAGCACCGGGCGGGATCTAAACACTGAAGCTTTCTTT; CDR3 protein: CASTGRDLNTEAFF
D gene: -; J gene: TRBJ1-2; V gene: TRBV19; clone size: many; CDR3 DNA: TGTGCCAGTAGTATGAGAGCGTCTAACTATGGCTACACCTTC; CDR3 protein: CASSMRASNYGYTF
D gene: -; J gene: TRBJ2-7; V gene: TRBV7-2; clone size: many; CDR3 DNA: TGTGCCAGCAGCTTATCCAGGGACACGGCCTACGAGCAGTACTTC; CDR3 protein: CASSLSRDTAYEQYF
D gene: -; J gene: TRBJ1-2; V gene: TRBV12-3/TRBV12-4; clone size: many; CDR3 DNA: TGTGCCAGCAGTTTCGGATCCATATCAGGGTTTAACTATGGCTACACCTTC; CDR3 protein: CASSFGSISGFNYGYTF
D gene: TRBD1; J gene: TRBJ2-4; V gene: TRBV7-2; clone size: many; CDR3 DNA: TGTGCCAGCAGCTTGCGGACAGGACTAGCCAAAAACATTCAGTACTTC; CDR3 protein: CASSLRTGLAKNIQYF
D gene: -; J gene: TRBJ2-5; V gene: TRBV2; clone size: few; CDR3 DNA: TGTGCCAGCAGTGAAGAAGCTGGAGAGACCCAGTACTTC; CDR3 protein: CASSEEAGETQYF
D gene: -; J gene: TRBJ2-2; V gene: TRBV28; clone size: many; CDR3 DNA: TGTGCCAGCAGTTCCCTCGGGGCCGCGAACACCGGGGAGCTGTTTTTT; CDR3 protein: CASSSLGAANTGELFF
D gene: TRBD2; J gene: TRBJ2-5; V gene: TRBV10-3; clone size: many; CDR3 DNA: TGTGCCATCAGTGCTAGCGGGAGCTTAGAAGAGACCCAGTACTTC; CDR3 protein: CAISASGSLEETQYF
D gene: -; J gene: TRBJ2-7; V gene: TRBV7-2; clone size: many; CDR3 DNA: TGTGCCAGCAGCTCAGGGTTACAGCAGTACTTC; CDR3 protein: CASSSGLQQYF
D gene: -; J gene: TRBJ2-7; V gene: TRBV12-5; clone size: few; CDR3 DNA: TGTGCTTCAAAAGTGGATTACTACGATCAGTACTTC; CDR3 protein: CASKVDYYDQYF
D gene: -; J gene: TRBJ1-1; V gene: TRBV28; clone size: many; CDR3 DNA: TGTGCCGGTTCGGGCAGGGCTGGGAACACTGAAGCTTTCTTT; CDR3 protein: CAGSGRAGNTEAFF
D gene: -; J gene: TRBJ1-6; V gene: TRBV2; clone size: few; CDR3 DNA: TGTGCCAGCGATGTGACAGGACTTGCGAATTCACCCCTCCACTTT; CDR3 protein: CASDVTGLANSPLHF
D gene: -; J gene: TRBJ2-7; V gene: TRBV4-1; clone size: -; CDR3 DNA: TGCGCCAGCAGCCAAGGTGGGTCGGTTCTCTACGAGCAGTACTTC; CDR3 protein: CASSQGGSVLYEQYF
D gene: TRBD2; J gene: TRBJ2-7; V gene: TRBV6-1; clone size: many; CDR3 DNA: TGTGCCAGCAGTGAAGGCGTAGGACTAGCGGGAGGCACCTACGAGCAGTACTTC; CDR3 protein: CASSEGVGLAGGTYEQYF
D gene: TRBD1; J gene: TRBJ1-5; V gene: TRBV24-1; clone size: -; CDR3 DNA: TGTGCCACCAGTGATGGCGGGACAGGGGGACGGCAGCCCCAGCATTTT; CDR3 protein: CATSDGGTGGRQPQHF
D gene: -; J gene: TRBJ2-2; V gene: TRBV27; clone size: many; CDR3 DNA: TGTGCCAGCAGTTACGGGCACACCGGGGAGCTGTTTTTT; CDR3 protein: CASSYGHTGELFF
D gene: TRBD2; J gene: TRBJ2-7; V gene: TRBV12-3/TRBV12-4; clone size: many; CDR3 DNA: TGTGCCAGCAGTTTCGGGAGGGTGAGCTCCTACGAGCAGTACTTC; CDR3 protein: CASSFGRVSSYEQYF
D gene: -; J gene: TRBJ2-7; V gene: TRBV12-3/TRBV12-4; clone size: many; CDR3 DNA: TGTGCCAGCAGTTTTTTGTACCGAGAACTCTACGAGCAGTACTTC; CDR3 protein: CASSFLYRELYEQYF
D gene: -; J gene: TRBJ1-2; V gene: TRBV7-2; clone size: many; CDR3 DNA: TGTGCCAGCAGCTTAGAATCAGGGGACCTTTTTCTTACCTTC; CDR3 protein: CASSLESGDLFLTF
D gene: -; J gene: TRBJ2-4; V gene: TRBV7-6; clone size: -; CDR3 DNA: TGTGCCAGCAGCTTAGAACAGAAAAACATTCAGTACTTC; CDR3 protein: CASSLEQKNIQYF
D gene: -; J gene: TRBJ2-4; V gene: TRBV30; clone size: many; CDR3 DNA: TGTGCCTGGAGTGTTGGAGGGAACCAAAACATTCAGTACTTC; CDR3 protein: CAWSVGGNQNIQYF
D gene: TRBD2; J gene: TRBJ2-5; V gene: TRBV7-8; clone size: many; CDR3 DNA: TGTGCCAGCAGCTTCGATAGACTAGCGGGAGATGGGGAGACCCAGTACTTC; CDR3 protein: CASSFDRLAGDGETQYF
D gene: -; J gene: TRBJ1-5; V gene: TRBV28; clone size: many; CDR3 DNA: TGTGCCAGCAGTGAGGATACAGGGAATCAGCCCCAGCATTTT; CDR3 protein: CASSEDTGNQPQHF
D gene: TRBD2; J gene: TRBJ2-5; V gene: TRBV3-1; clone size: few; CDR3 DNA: TGTGCCAGCAGCCACTTCGTAACTAGCGGGAGTCAAGAGACCCAGTACTTC; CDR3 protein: CASSHFVTSGSQETQYF
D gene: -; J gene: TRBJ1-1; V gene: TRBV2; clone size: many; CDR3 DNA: TGTGCCAGCAAAAGAGTCTTGACGGGCGCTGAAGCTTTCTTT; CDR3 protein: CASKRVLTGAEAFF
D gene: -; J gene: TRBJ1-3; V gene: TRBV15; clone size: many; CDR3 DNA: TGTGCCACCAGCCGAGGTAGAGAACCTGGAAACACCATATATTTT; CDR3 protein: CATSRGREPGNTIYF